The 12 T cell receptor beta chains presented below share a single source sample, sequenced in a study of OX40 agonist ivuxolimab in advanced cancers. The method was immunoSEQ multiplex PCR; TCRdb's version includes in-frame clones alone and lacks a portion of them. The sample includes some 37,000 clones, around 80% of them seen just once. The sequencing here drew on CD4+ or CD8+ T cells sorted from blood, taken in a trial of the OX40 agonist ivuxolimab. The receptors were gathered from an adult with an advanced solid tumor such as melanoma, head and neck, liver or kidney cancer.

This clone was detected once. The chain employs TRBV28 and TRBJ1-3, with D unclear. V was trimmed by 10 bases and J by 9 bases, leaving 19 bases between them. Germline V gives CDR1 MDHEN, CDR2 SYDVKM. The CDR3 has 13 residues. Written as DNA, the CDR3 is TGTGCCATCTCCGGGCAGGCCCGAGCCACCATATATTTT. Translation: CAISGQARATIYF.

By frequency in the sample, this clone is medium-sized (0.01 to 0.1%). The chain is built from TRBV6-9 and TRBJ1-1; 7 nucleotides align to TRBD1. CDR1 is MNHGY, CDR2 SVAAGI, per germline. The CDR3 is 13 residues long. The J segment lost 4 bases and the V segment lost 7 bases, leaving 6 bases of the junction unmatched. In DNA, the CDR3 is TGTGCCAGCAACCGACAGGGTAGCACTGAAGCTTTCTTT. As protein: CASNRQGSTEAFF.

The rearrangement joins TRBV4-1 to TRBJ1-5, with D hard to call. V dropped 0 bases and J dropped 5 bases, with 14 bases sitting between them. CDR1 and CDR2 from the germline V gene are MGHRA and YSYEKL. The CDR3 is made up of 16 amino acids. This chain's CDR3 is CASSQDRGQTHQPQHF. DNA of the CDR3: TGCGCCAGCAGCCAAGATAGAGGTCAAACCCATCAGCCCCAGCATTTT.

The chain recombines TRBV28 with TRBJ2-2; D not certain. V was shortened by 8 bases and J by 4 bases, with 17 bases between the two germline ends. Germline lookup yields CDR1 MDHEN and CDR2 SYDVKM. The CDR3 extends over 15 amino acids. The CDR3 spells CASRADRRFTGELFF. CDR3 sequence (DNA): TGTGCCAGCCGGGCGGATAGACGGTTCACCGGGGAGCTGTTTTTT.

V and J are TRBV5-1 and TRBJ2-3, with a possible D match to TRBD2 (5 bases). Trimming pared 0 bases from V and 4 bases from J, leaving 9 bases between. Germline assignment: CDR1 SGHRS and CDR2 YFSETQ. CDR3 length: 14 amino acids. The CDR3, as DNA: TGCGCCAGCAGCTTGGAGCGTAGCGCAGATACGCAGTATTTT. This encodes CASSLERSADTQYF. Variable domain in full (rest from reference TRBV5-1 and TRBJ2-3): KAGVTQTPRYLIKTRGQQVTLSCSPISGHRSVSWYQQTPGQGLQFLFEYFSETQRNKGNFPGRFSGRQFSNSRSEMNVSTLELGDSALYLCASSLERSADTQYFGPGTRLTVL.

DNA of the CDR3: TGTGCCAGCAGTTTACTTGGACAGGGGGGGTACAATGAGCAGTTCTTC. Translation gives CASSLLGQGGYNEQFF. J is TRBJ2-1 and V is TRBV27; 10 nucleotides align to TRBD1. The CDR3 totals 16 residues. The germline V gene encodes CDR1 MNHEY and CDR2 SMNVEV (reference sequence). With 2 bases clipped from V and 4 bases from J, the junction kept 5 bases outside the gene matches.

On this clone: Distinct nucleotide sequences in the sample also encode this CDR3. V and J are TRBV30 and TRBJ2-3; D unclear. The V end was cut by 3 bases, the J end by 6 bases, with 13 bases between. The CDR3 has 13 amino acids. Germline CDR1 reads GTSNPN; CDR2 reads SVGIG (reference sequence). The CDR3 nucleotides read TGTGCCTGGAGCGTACTAAGGGCGGATACGCAGTATTTT. Protein: CAWSVLRADTQYF.

This clone has only one observation. The chain employs TRBV6-1 and TRBJ1-1; tentatively, D is TRBD1 (6 bases). The CDR3 consists of 16 residues. With 3 bases removed from V and 6 bases from J, the gap between germline ends came to 20 bases. CDR1 and CDR2 (germline): MNHNS, SASEGT. CDR3 in DNA: TGTGCCAGCAGTGACGGGGGGCGCAGGGTAGTACCTGAAGCTTTCTTT. It encodes CASSDGGRRVVPEAFF.

This chain connects TRBV9 to TRBJ1-3; TRBD1 agrees at 10 bases. Germline CDR1 is SGDLS and CDR2 is YYNGEE. With 3 bases clipped from V and 4 bases from J, the junction kept 7 bases outside the gene matches. The CDR3 length is 16 residues. The DNA of the CDR3 is TGTGCCAGCAGCGGCTCCGGGACAGGGGTGGGAAACACCATATATTTT. Translation: CASSGSGTGVGNTIYF.

The V gene is TRBV5-4, the J gene TRBJ2-1; 8 nucleotides match TRBD2. Germline values: CDR1 SGHNT, CDR2 YYREEE (reference sequence). V was clipped by 3 bases and J by 5 bases; unmatched bases: 4. The CDR3 runs 14 residues. CDR3 in amino acids: CASSSRRGDNEQFF. As DNA, the CDR3 is TGTGCCAGCAGCTCCAGGCGGGGGGACAATGAGCAGTTCTTC. Full variable domain (remainder filled in from reference TRBV5-4 and TRBJ2-1): ETGVTQSPTHLIKTRGQQVTLRCSSQSGHNTVSWYQQALGQGPQFIFQYYREEENGRGNFPPRFSGLQFPNYSSELNVNALELDDSALYLCASSSRRGDNEQFFGPGTRLTVL.

This clone appeared once. The chain combines TRBV9 with TRBJ2-3, with a tentative D call TRBD2 (7 bases). V was trimmed by 4 bases and J by 4 bases, leaving 13 bases between them. The germline gives CDR1 SGDLS, CDR2 YYNGEE. The CDR3 has 14 residues. CDR3 bases: TGTGCCAGCAGCTGGGGGGGCGGACCAGATACGCAGTATTTT. It yields the protein CASSWGGGPDTQYF.

A few counts support this clone. V is TRBV7-9 and J is TRBJ2-3; D is perhaps TRBD1 (5 bases). The V gene lost 6 bases and the J gene lost 9 bases, with 13 bases spanning the gap. The CDR3 is 12 residues long. Germline V gives CDR1 SEHNR, CDR2 FQNEAQ (reference sequence). The CDR3: CASSSTARTQYF. The CDR3 nucleotides read TGTGCCAGCAGTTCGACAGCTCGGACGCAGTATTTT. Full variable domain (outside the CDR3, taken from reference TRBV7-9 and TRBJ2-3): DTGVSQNPRHKITKRGQNVTFRCDPISEHNRLYWYRQTLGQGPEFLTYFQNEAQLEKSRLLSDRFSAERPKGSFSTLEIQRTEQGDSAMYLCASSSTARTQYFGPGTRLTVL.